This TCR beta chain was found in a study of OX40 agonist ivuxolimab in advanced cancers. Findings of the study overall: The study found that CD8+ T cells averaged more expanded clones than CD4+.

Germline V gene lookup returns CDR1 SGHVS and CDR2 FQNEAQ. The CDR3 has 14 residues. Trimming took 1 base from V and 4 from J, leaving 11 bases between them. Remarks on this clone: Its antigen is still unknown.

The method was immunoSEQ multiplex PCR; TCRdb's version includes in-frame clones alone and lacks a portion of them. This table holds about 31,000 clones, around nine tenths found once. The sequenced sample was CD4+ or CD8+ T cells sorted from blood, obtained in a trial of the OX40 agonist ivuxolimab. The rearrangement uses TRBV7-8 and TRBJ2-7; perhaps TRBD1 as D (6 bases). The sequence came from an adult with an advanced solid tumor such as melanoma, head and neck, liver or kidney cancer. This CDR3 is CASSLGGRGYEQYF. The CDR3 DNA sequence: TGTGCCAGCAGCTTAGGGGGCAGGGGTTACGAGCAGTACTTC.